This T cell receptor (beta chain) is drawn from a study of blood T cell repertoires in COVID-19. Concerning this clone: Other DNA sequences in this sample translate to the same CDR3.

Germline-derived CDR1 and CDR2 are GTSNPN and SVGIG (reference sequence). The CDR3 has 12 residues. V shed 0 bases and J shed 4 bases, with 6 bases lying between them. Profiling relied on immunoSEQ multiplex PCR, and the TCRdb table lists in-frame clones only, not all of them. The table has under 200,000 clones, around 86% seen once; the top ten hold almost 1%. Sequences were obtained from peripheral blood. This clonotype was sampled from a man between 18 and 35 years old with acute or convalescent COVID-19. The J gene is TRBJ1-1, the V gene TRBV30, with D maybe TRBD1 (6 bases). In DNA, the CDR3 is TGTGCCTGGAGTGTGGGGGCCACTGAAGCTTTCTTT. Protein sequence: CAWSVGATEAFF.